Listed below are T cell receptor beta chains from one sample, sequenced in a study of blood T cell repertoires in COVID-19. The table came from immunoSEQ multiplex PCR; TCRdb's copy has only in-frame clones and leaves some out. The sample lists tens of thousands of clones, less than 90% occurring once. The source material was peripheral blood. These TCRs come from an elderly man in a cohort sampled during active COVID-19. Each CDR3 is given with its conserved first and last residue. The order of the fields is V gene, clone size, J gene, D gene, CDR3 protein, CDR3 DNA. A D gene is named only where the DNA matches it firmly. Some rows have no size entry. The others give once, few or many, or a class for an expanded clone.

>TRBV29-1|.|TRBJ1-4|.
CSVELQGNEKLFF
TGCAGCGTCGAACTACAGGGAAACGAAAAACTGTTTTTT
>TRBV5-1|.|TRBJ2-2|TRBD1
CASSHRGNTGELFF
TGCGCCAGCAGCCACAGGGGAAACACCGGGGAGCTGTTTTTT
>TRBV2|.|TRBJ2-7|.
CASSVSVDRNTYEQYF
TGTGCCAGCAGTGTCAGTGTTGACAGGAACACCTACGAGCAGTACTTC
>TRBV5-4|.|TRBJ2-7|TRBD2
CASSPGTSGSSYEQYF
TGTGCCAGCAGCCCCGGGACTAGCGGGAGCTCCTACGAGCAGTACTTC
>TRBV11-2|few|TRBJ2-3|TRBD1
CASSKQGISDTQYF
TGTGCCAGCAGCAAACAGGGGATTTCCGATACGCAGTATTTT
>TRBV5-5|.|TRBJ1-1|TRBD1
CASSWDRANTEAFF
TGTGCCAGCAGCTGGGACAGGGCGAACACTGAAGCTTTCTTT
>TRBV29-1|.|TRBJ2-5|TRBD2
CSVVAGEVYQETQYF
TGCAGCGTTGTAGCGGGGGAGGTGTACCAAGAGACCCAGTACTTC
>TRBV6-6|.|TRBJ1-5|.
CASSYAGEGPQHF
TGTGCCAGCAGTTATGCCGGGGAAGGGCCCCAGCATTTT
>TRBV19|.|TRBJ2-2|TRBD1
CASSPRSGQGGYGELFF
TGTGCCAGTAGTCCCCGATCAGGACAGGGGGGTTACGGGGAGCTGTTTTTT
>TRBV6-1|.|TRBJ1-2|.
CASSDLQTDNYGYTF
TGTGCCAGCAGTGACCTTCAGACAGATAACTATGGCTACACCTTC
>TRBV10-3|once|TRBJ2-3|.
CAIGGAGTPKRRDTQYF
TGTGCCATCGGAGGTGCCGGGACACCTAAAAGGCGAGATACGCAGTATTTT
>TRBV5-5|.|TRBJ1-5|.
CASSLSPAANQPQHF
TGTGCCAGCAGCTTGTCACCGGCGGCGAATCAGCCCCAGCATTTT
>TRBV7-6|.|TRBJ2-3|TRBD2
CASSLGRLAGMRDTQYF
TGTGCCAGCAGCTTAGGTCGACTAGCGGGAATGCGAGATACGCAGTATTTT
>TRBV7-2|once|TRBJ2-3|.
CASSLMALGVVNTQYF
TGTGCCAGCAGCTTAATGGCACTAGGTGTGGTGAATACGCAGTATTTT
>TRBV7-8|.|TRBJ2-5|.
CASSPLPRETQYF
TGTGCCAGCAGCCCTCTACCCCGAGAGACCCAGTACTTC
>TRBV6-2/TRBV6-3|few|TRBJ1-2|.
CASSYTEFGYTF
TGTGCCAGCAGTTATACAGAATTTGGCTACACCTTC
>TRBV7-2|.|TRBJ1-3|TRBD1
CASSLIGTGGSGNTIYF
TGTGCCAGCAGCTTAATCGGGACAGGGGGCTCTGGAAACACCATATATTTT
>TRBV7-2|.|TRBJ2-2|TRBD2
CASSLGRGSGDTGELFF
TGTGCCAGCAGCTTAGGAAGAGGGAGCGGGGACACCGGGGAGCTGTTTTTT
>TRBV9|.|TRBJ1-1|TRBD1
CASSIRQGEVAFF
TGTGCCAGCAGCATAAGACAGGGGGAAGTAGCTTTCTTT
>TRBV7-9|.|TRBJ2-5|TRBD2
CASRLAGGETQYF
TGTGCCAGCAGGCTAGCGGGAGGGGAGACCCAGTACTTC
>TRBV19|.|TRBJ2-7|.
CASSAFSGYEQYF
TGTGCCAGTAGTGCGTTCTCCGGCTACGAGCAGTACTTC
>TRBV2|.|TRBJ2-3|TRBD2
CASRRLAGDTDTQYF
TGTGCCAGCAGACGACTAGCGGGGGACACAGATACGCAGTATTTT
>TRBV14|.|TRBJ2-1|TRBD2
CASSLPGLAGKQFF
TGTGCCAGCAGCCTTCCGGGACTAGCGGGGAAGCAGTTCTTC
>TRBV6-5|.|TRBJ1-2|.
CASTDSYGYTF
TGTGCCAGCACCGACAGCTATGGCTACACCTTC
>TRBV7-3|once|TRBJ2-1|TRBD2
CASSLGLAVINEQFF
TGTGCCAGCAGCTTGGGACTAGCGGTGATCAATGAGCAGTTCTTC
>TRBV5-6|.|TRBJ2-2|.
CASSLRRRANTGELFF
TGTGCCAGCAGCCTTAGACGGCGGGCCAACACCGGGGAGCTGTTTTTT
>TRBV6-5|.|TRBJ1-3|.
CASSYDTVGNTIYF
TGTGCCAGCAGTTACGACACAGTTGGAAACACCATATATTTT
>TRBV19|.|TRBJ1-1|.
CASSMGGKNTEAFF
TGTGCCAGTAGTATGGGGGGGAAGAACACTGAAGCTTTCTTT
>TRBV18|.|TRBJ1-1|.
CASSETYNTEAFF
TGTGCCAGCTCAGAGACATATAACACTGAAGCTTTCTTT
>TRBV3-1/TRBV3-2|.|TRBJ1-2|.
CASSQSSSRVLYDGYTF
TGTGCCAGCAGCCAATCCAGTTCCAGGGTCCTCTACGATGGCTACACCTTC
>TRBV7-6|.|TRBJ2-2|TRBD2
CASSSGEGPTGELFF
TGTGCCAGCAGCTCCGGGGAGGGGCCAACCGGGGAGCTGTTTTTT
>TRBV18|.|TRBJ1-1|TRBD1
CASSPDRDTEAFF
TGTGCCAGCTCACCCGACAGGGACACTGAAGCTTTCTTT
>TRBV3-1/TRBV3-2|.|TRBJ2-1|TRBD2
CASSQGLAGGRNNEQFF
TGTGCCAGCAGCCAAGGACTAGCGGGGGGGCGGAACAATGAGCAGTTCTTC
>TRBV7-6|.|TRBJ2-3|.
CASSLGGVGTDTQYF
TGTGCCAGCAGCTTAGGAGGCGTAGGCACAGATACGCAGTATTTT
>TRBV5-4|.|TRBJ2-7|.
CASSLASRGTYEQYF
TGTGCCAGCAGCTTGGCCTCCAGGGGAACCTACGAGCAGTACTTC
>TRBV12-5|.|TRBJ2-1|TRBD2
CASGSGGTSGYNEQFF
TGTGCTAGTGGTTCGGGTGGAACTAGCGGGTACAATGAGCAGTTCTTC
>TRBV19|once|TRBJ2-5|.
CASSMGRGRRETQYF
TGTGCCAGTAGTATGGGCAGGGGGAGGAGGGAGACCCAGTACTTC
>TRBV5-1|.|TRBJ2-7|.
CASSLANGGQGTQYF
TGCGCCAGCAGCTTGGCCAACGGGGGGCAGGGGACGCAGTACTTC
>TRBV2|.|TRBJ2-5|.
CASSRGYQETQYF
TGTGCCAGCAGTAGGGGGTACCAAGAGACCCAGTACTTC
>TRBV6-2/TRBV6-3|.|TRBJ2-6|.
CASSYPQGMFSGANVLTF
TGTGCCAGCAGTTACCCGCAGGGCATGTTCTCTGGGGCCAACGTCCTGACTTTC
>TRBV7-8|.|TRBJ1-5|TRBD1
CASSALGGGGNQPQHF
TGTGCCAGCAGCGCTCTAGGGGGCGGGGGCAATCAGCCCCAGCATTTT
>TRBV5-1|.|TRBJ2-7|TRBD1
CASSLTGTATYEQYF
TGCGCCAGCAGCTTAACCGGGACAGCTACCTACGAGCAGTACTTC
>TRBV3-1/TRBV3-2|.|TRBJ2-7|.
CASSQDLLSEQYF
TGTGCCAGCAGCCAAGATTTACTCTCCGAGCAGTACTTC
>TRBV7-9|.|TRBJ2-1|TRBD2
CASSRSGGANEQFF
TGTGCCAGCAGCCGGAGCGGGGGGGCCAATGAGCAGTTCTTC
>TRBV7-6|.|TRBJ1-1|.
CASSQTQGSAFF
TGTGCCAGCAGCCAAACCCAGGGGAGCGCTTTCTTT